This record concerns one TCR beta chain sequence. The source of the sample is a study of brain T cells in children with intractable seizures. The CDR3 totals 12 residues. Per germline, CDR1 SGHAT and CDR2 FQNNGV. V shed 4 bases and J shed 11 bases, with 12 bases lying between them. Produced via immunoSEQ multiplex PCR; TCRdb's table is partial and in-frame only. The table records under 400,000 clones, over 90% of them present only once. Stated time point: blood from clinic visit 5 months post-surgery; TSC patient then seizure free. The V and J genes are TRBV11-2 and TRBJ1-3, with D tentatively TRBD1 (5 bases). The specimen comprised peripheral blood, sampled 4 to 5 months after surgery. This TCR was recovered from a boy younger than two with tuberous sclerosis and intractable seizures. CDR3 bases: TGTGCCAGCAGCTCATTGGGGGAGGCCATATATTTT. As protein: CASSSLGEAIYF.